Described below is a single T cell receptor beta chain sequence and its context. One junction end does not reproduce the germline sequence, and a read error may be involved. These data come from a study of blood T cell repertoires in COVID-19. As for the study in general: Donors in the United States, Italy and Spain gave samples during acute or convalescent COVID-19. T cells, B-cell-depleted T cells, or PBMCs provided the cDNA or gDNA that served as material.

This CDR3 has 17 residues. Germline V gene data show CDR1 as SGHVS and CDR2 as FQNEAQ. In the study's own analysis: Estimation of nucleated cell counts relied on the amplification of reference gene primers. Assay: immunoSEQ multiplex PCR; the TCRdb copy retains only in-frame clones and omits some. V and J calls and clone size are those listed in that table; D and trimming were worked out from the DNA. The sample lists around 200,000 clones; roughly 85% were seen once. The sequence was collected from a woman aged 40 to 55 with active or convalescent COVID-19. This chain connects TRBV7-8 to TRBJ2-7, with D tentatively TRBD1 (7 bases). The source material was peripheral blood. The CDR3 bases are TGTGCCAGCAGCCATCAGGAGGGACAGCGGGCCTCCCACGAGCAGTACTTC. It specifies CASSHQEGQRASHEQYF.